This T cell receptor beta chain comes out of a study of blood T cell repertoires in COVID-19. Study-wide background: Sources were T cells, B-cell-depleted T cells, or PBMCs; the material itself was cDNA or gDNA.

Per the original data handling: Reference gene primers were amplified, and this amplification served to estimate nucleated cell counts. Using immunoSEQ multiplex PCR, the repertoire was profiled, and TCRdb retains in-frame clones only, with some absent. The DNA was the basis for D and trimming; V, J and clone size are from that table. The sample holds around 88,000 clones, about 88% seen once. The ends were cut back, 6 bases at V and 4 bases at J, with 21 bases in the middle. This CDR3 is built from 16 residues. Germline lookup yields CDR1 SNHLY and CDR2 FYNNEI. The chain combines TRBV2 with TRBJ1-2; D is undetermined. The sequenced sample consisted of peripheral blood. This receptor was obtained from an elderly woman with acute or convalescent COVID-19. The CDR3 DNA reads TGTGCCAGCAGGGTCACGGTCACAGCTGCTTTCTATGGCTACACCTTC. Its protein product is CASRVTVTAAFYGYTF. Based on the CDR3 plus reference TRBV2 and TRBJ1-2, the full variable domain is EPEVTQTPSHQVTQMGQEVILRCVPISNHLYFYWYRQILGQKVEFLVSFYNNEISEKSEIFDDQFSVERPDGSNFTLKIRSTKLEDSAMYFCASRVTVTAAFYGYTFGSGTRLTVV.